A selection of T cell receptor beta chains follows, all from one sample in a study of cytomegalovirus exposure and HLA in healthy donors. Only in-frame clones appear in the TCRdb table, and some are missing; sequencing was by immunoSEQ multiplex PCR. The table has hundreds of thousands of clones, around 90% seen once. The sample taken for sequencing was PBMCs. These receptors were taken from a woman aged 18-29 years in good health and CMV-seronegative. The CDR3 runs from the conserved cysteine through the conserved F or W. Each record gives: V gene, D gene, clone size, J gene, CDR3 protein, CDR3 DNA. The D gene is left open where the match is weak. Clone size appears in some rows only: once, few, many, or a class for an expanded clone.

V gene: TRBV5-1; D gene: -; clone size: -; J gene: TRBJ2-7; CDR3 protein: CASSLNSYAYEQYF; CDR3 DNA: TGCGCCAGCAGCTTAAACTCATACGCCTACGAGCAGTACTTC
V gene: TRBV7-3; D gene: -; clone size: -; J gene: TRBJ1-1; CDR3 protein: CASSLMGHMNTEAFF; CDR3 DNA: TGTGCCAGCAGCTTAATGGGACACATGAACACTGAAGCTTTCTTT
V gene: TRBV10-3; D gene: TRBD1; clone size: -; J gene: TRBJ1-1; CDR3 protein: CATRDRGSDTEAFF; CDR3 DNA: TGTGCCACCCGGGACAGGGGATCGGACACTGAAGCTTTCTTT
V gene: TRBV30; D gene: -; clone size: -; J gene: TRBJ1-1; CDR3 protein: CAVSRGGYTEAFF; CDR3 DNA: TGTGCCGTAAGCAGGGGAGGGTACACTGAAGCTTTCTTT
V gene: TRBV5-1; D gene: -; clone size: -; J gene: TRBJ1-4; CDR3 protein: CASSFGGPEKLFF; CDR3 DNA: TGCGCCAGCAGCTTTGGTGGGCCTGAAAAACTGTTTTTT
V gene: TRBV27; D gene: -; clone size: -; J gene: TRBJ2-7; CDR3 protein: CASSPDSGSYEQYF; CDR3 DNA: TGTGCCAGCAGCCCGGACAGTGGCTCCTACGAGCAGTACTTC
V gene: TRBV29-1; D gene: -; clone size: -; J gene: TRBJ1-1; CDR3 protein: CSVSQVNTEAFF; CDR3 DNA: TGCAGCGTTAGCCAAGTGAACACTGAAGCTTTCTTT
V gene: TRBV13; D gene: TRBD2; clone size: -; J gene: TRBJ2-7; CDR3 protein: CASSLGRGGSQYF; CDR3 DNA: TGTGCCAGCAGCTTGGGTCGGGGGGGATCGCAGTACTTC
V gene: TRBV14; D gene: TRBD1; clone size: once; J gene: TRBJ2-7; CDR3 protein: CASSQSDRVRPYEQYF; CDR3 DNA: TGTGCCAGCAGCCAGTCCGACAGGGTCAGGCCCTACGAGCAGTACTTC
V gene: TRBV5-4; D gene: TRBD2; clone size: -; J gene: TRBJ2-3; CDR3 protein: CASSLGVWIERGLDTDTQYF; CDR3 DNA: TGTGCCAGCAGCTTGGGTGTGTGGATAGAACGGGGACTAGACACAGATACGCAGTATTTT
V gene: TRBV5-6; D gene: -; clone size: -; J gene: TRBJ2-7; CDR3 protein: CASSLVSYEQYF; CDR3 DNA: TGTGCCAGCAGCTTGGTCAGCTACGAGCAGTACTTC
V gene: TRBV5-6; D gene: -; clone size: -; J gene: TRBJ1-1; CDR3 protein: CASSPWGGNTEAFF; CDR3 DNA: TGTGCCAGCAGCCCGTGGGGGGGGAACACTGAAGCTTTCTTT
V gene: TRBV9; D gene: -; clone size: -; J gene: TRBJ1-2; CDR3 protein: CASSAQANYGYTF; CDR3 DNA: TGTGCCAGCAGCGCACAGGCTAACTATGGCTACACCTTC
V gene: TRBV7-9; D gene: -; clone size: -; J gene: TRBJ2-7; CDR3 protein: CSSSLTAYEQYF; CDR3 DNA: TGTTCCAGCAGCTTAACAGCCTACGAGCAGTACTTC
V gene: TRBV5-1; D gene: -; clone size: once; J gene: TRBJ2-1; CDR3 protein: CASSWGGGNEQFF; CDR3 DNA: TGCGCCAGCAGCTGGGGAGGAGGAAATGAGCAGTTCTTC
V gene: TRBV27; D gene: TRBD1; clone size: -; J gene: TRBJ1-6; CDR3 protein: CASSLAGTGGFSSYNSPLHF; CDR3 DNA: TGTGCCAGCAGTCTAGCCGGGACAGGGGGCTTTAGCTCCTATAATTCACCCCTCCACTTT
V gene: TRBV9; D gene: TRBD2; clone size: -; J gene: TRBJ2-5; CDR3 protein: CASSAPPTSGGAFSETQYF; CDR3 DNA: TGTGCCAGCAGCGCCCCACCGACTAGCGGGGGGGCCTTTTCTGAGACCCAGTACTTC
V gene: TRBV7-2; D gene: -; clone size: -; J gene: TRBJ1-4; CDR3 protein: CASSSMGGTNEKLFF; CDR3 DNA: TGTGCCAGCAGCTCTATGGGAGGAACTAATGAAAAACTGTTTTTT
V gene: TRBV7-9; D gene: -; clone size: -; J gene: TRBJ2-1; CDR3 protein: CASSLGPGDEQFF; CDR3 DNA: TGTGCCAGCAGCTTAGGACCGGGGGATGAGCAGTTCTTC
V gene: TRBV2; D gene: -; clone size: -; J gene: TRBJ1-5; CDR3 protein: CASRLGLSNQPQHF; CDR3 DNA: TGTGCCAGCAGACTAGGGCTTAGCAATCAGCCCCAGCATTTT
V gene: TRBV5-1; D gene: TRBD1; clone size: -; J gene: TRBJ1-6; CDR3 protein: CASSGGQGGNSPLHF; CDR3 DNA: TGCGCCAGCAGCGGGGGACAGGGTGGGAATTCACCCCTCCACTTT
V gene: TRBV19; D gene: -; clone size: -; J gene: TRBJ1-1; CDR3 protein: CASSISPLGQRNTEAFF; CDR3 DNA: TGTGCCAGTAGTATCTCCCCCCTTGGACAGAGGAACACTGAAGCTTTCTTT
V gene: TRBV11-2; D gene: TRBD2; clone size: -; J gene: TRBJ2-4; CDR3 protein: CASTPGGPGRKIQYF; CDR3 DNA: TGTGCCAGCACCCCGGGAGGGCCAGGGCGAAAGATTCAGTACTTC
V gene: TRBV5-6; D gene: TRBD1; clone size: few; J gene: TRBJ2-2; CDR3 protein: CASSFGDRYTGELFF; CDR3 DNA: TGTGCCAGCAGCTTTGGGGACAGATACACCGGGGAGCTGTTTTTT
V gene: TRBV29-1; D gene: -; clone size: -; J gene: TRBJ2-7; CDR3 protein: CSAEQASSYEQYF; CDR3 DNA: TGCAGCGCTGAACAGGCGAGCTCCTACGAGCAGTACTTC
V gene: TRBV18; D gene: -; clone size: -; J gene: TRBJ1-2; CDR3 protein: CASSPTYREGYTF; CDR3 DNA: TGTGCCAGCTCACCAACCTACCGGGAGGGCTACACCTTC
V gene: TRBV11-2; D gene: -; clone size: -; J gene: TRBJ1-5; CDR3 protein: CASSLGGQPQHF; CDR3 DNA: TGTGCCAGCAGCTTAGGAGGTCAGCCCCAGCATTTT
V gene: TRBV2; D gene: TRBD2; clone size: -; J gene: TRBJ2-5; CDR3 protein: CASSPSGGAIGTQYF; CDR3 DNA: TGTGCCAGCAGCCCTAGCGGGGGGGCAATCGGGACCCAGTACTTC
V gene: TRBV10-3; D gene: TRBD1; clone size: -; J gene: TRBJ1-4; CDR3 protein: CAISRDRGDEKLFF; CDR3 DNA: TGTGCCATCAGCAGGGACAGGGGAGATGAAAAACTGTTTTTT
V gene: TRBV6-1; D gene: -; clone size: -; J gene: TRBJ2-7; CDR3 protein: CASSSHLSWEQYF; CDR3 DNA: TGTGCCAGCAGTTCCCACCTGAGTTGGGAGCAGTACTTC
V gene: TRBV6-6; D gene: TRBD2; clone size: -; J gene: TRBJ2-1; CDR3 protein: CASSQGTSLDEQFF; CDR3 DNA: TGTGCCAGCAGTCAAGGGACTAGCCTGGATGAGCAGTTCTTC
V gene: TRBV19; D gene: TRBD1; clone size: -; J gene: TRBJ1-4; CDR3 protein: CASSPGTDTTGKLFF; CDR3 DNA: TGTGCCAGTAGCCCCGGGACAGATACCACTGGAAAACTGTTTTTT
V gene: TRBV6-1; D gene: TRBD1; clone size: once; J gene: TRBJ1-2; CDR3 protein: CASSAVQGASVYGYTF; CDR3 DNA: TGTGCCAGCAGTGCAGTACAGGGGGCGAGTGTCTATGGCTACACCTTC
V gene: TRBV5-1; D gene: TRBD2; clone size: -; J gene: TRBJ2-5; CDR3 protein: CASRRGAPYQETQYF; CDR3 DNA: TGCGCCAGCAGGCGGGGGGCTCCGTACCAAGAGACCCAGTACTTC
V gene: TRBV2; D gene: TRBD1; clone size: -; J gene: TRBJ2-5; CDR3 protein: CASSGAGTGGDWEETQYF; CDR3 DNA: TGTGCCAGCAGTGGGGCGGGGACAGGGGGCGATTGGGAAGAGACCCAGTACTTC
V gene: TRBV27; D gene: TRBD2; clone size: -; J gene: TRBJ2-1; CDR3 protein: CASSFVAGNEQFF; CDR3 DNA: TGTGCCAGCAGTTTTGTAGCGGGGAATGAGCAGTTCTTC
V gene: TRBV7-6; D gene: -; clone size: -; J gene: TRBJ1-2; CDR3 protein: CASSPDRNYGYTF; CDR3 DNA: TGTGCCAGCAGCCCGGACAGAAACTATGGCTACACCTTC
V gene: TRBV2; D gene: -; clone size: -; J gene: TRBJ2-5; CDR3 protein: CASSEEVGETQYF; CDR3 DNA: TGTGCCAGCAGTGAAGAAGTCGGGGAGACCCAGTACTTC
V gene: TRBV4-1; D gene: -; clone size: -; J gene: TRBJ2-7; CDR3 protein: CASSQVTATGYEQYF; CDR3 DNA: TGCGCCAGCAGCCAAGTGACCGCGACGGGGTACGAGCAGTACTTC
V gene: TRBV7-9; D gene: -; clone size: -; J gene: TRBJ1-2; CDR3 protein: CSSSLVAGPGGYTF; CDR3 DNA: TGTTCCAGCAGCTTAGTAGCGGGGCCGGGTGGCTACACCTTC
V gene: TRBV9; D gene: -; clone size: -; J gene: TRBJ2-7; CDR3 protein: CASSPGFPYEQYF; CDR3 DNA: TGTGCCAGCAGCCCAGGGTTCCCCTACGAGCAGTACTTC
V gene: TRBV9; D gene: TRBD1; clone size: -; J gene: TRBJ1-1; CDR3 protein: CASSARDRGTEAFF; CDR3 DNA: TGTGCCAGCAGCGCCAGGGACAGGGGGACTGAAGCTTTCTTT
V gene: TRBV4-1; D gene: -; clone size: few; J gene: TRBJ2-7; CDR3 protein: CASSPGPGNEQYF; CDR3 DNA: TGCGCCAGCAGCCCCGGTCCGGGGAACGAGCAGTACTTC
V gene: TRBV5-6; D gene: -; clone size: -; J gene: TRBJ1-3; CDR3 protein: CASSWAGPSGNTIYF; CDR3 DNA: TGTGCCAGCAGCTGGGCAGGCCCCTCTGGAAACACCATATATTTT
V gene: TRBV14; D gene: -; clone size: few; J gene: TRBJ2-3; CDR3 protein: CASSPPGSDTQYF; CDR3 DNA: TGTGCCAGCAGCCCGCCAGGGTCAGATACGCAGTATTTT
V gene: TRBV30; D gene: TRBD2; clone size: -; J gene: TRBJ2-3; CDR3 protein: CAWRSLAGWTSTDTQYF; CDR3 DNA: TGTGCCTGGAGGAGTCTAGCGGGTTGGACTAGCACAGATACGCAGTATTTT
V gene: TRBV7-8; D gene: TRBD2; clone size: -; J gene: TRBJ2-7; CDR3 protein: CASSSTPGTGTRFLKREYF; CDR3 DNA: TGTGCCAGCAGCTCGACCCCGGGAACCGGGACTAGATTCCTCAAGCGCGAGTACTTC
V gene: TRBV7-3; D gene: TRBD2; clone size: -; J gene: TRBJ2-1; CDR3 protein: CASAKGRTSGNNEQFF; CDR3 DNA: TGTGCCAGCGCCAAGGGGAGGACTAGCGGCAACAATGAGCAGTTCTTC